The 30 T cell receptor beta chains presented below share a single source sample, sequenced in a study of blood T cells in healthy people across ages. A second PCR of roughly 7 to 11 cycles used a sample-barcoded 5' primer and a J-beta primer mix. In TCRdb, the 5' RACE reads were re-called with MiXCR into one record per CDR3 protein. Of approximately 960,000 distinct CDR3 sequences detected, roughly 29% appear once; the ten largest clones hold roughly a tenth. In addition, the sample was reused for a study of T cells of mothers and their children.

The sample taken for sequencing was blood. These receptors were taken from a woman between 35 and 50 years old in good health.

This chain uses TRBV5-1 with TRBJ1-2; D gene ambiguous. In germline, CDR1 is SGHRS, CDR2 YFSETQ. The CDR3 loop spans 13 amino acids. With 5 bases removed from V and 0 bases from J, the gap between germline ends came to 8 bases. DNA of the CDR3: TGCGCCAGCAGGGACCTAACTAACTATGGCTACACCTTC. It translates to CASRDLTNYGYTF.

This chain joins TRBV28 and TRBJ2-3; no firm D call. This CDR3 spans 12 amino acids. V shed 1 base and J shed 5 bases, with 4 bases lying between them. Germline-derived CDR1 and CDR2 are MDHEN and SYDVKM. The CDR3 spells CASSLFLDTQYF. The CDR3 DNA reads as TGTGCCAGCAGTTTATTTTTAGATACGCAGTATTTT.

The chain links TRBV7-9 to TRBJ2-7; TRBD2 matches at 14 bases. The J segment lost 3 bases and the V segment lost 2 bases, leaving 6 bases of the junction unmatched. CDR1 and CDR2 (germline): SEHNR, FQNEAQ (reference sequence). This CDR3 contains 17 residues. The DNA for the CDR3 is TGTGCCAGCAGCTTAACCGGACTAGCGGGGGGATTCTACGAGCAGTACTTC. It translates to CASSLTGLAGGFYEQYF.

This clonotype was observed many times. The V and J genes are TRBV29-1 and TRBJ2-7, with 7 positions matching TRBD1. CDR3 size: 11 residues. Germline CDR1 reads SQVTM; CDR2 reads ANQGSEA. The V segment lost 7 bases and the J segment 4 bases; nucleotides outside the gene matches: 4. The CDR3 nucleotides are TGCAGCGCCGGACAGGTATACGAGCAGTACTTC. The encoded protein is CSAGQVYEQYF.

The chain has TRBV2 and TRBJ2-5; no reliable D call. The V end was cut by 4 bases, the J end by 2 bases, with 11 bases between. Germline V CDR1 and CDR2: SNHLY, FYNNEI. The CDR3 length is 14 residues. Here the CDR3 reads CASSVSSEQETQYF. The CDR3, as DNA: TGTGCCAGCAGTGTTAGCAGTGAACAAGAGACCCAGTACTTC.

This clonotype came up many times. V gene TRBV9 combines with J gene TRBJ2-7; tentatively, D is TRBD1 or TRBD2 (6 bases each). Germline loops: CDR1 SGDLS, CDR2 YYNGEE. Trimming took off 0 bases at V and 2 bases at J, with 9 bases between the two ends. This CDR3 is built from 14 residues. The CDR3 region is CASSVAGAPYEQYF. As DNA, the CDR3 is TGTGCCAGCAGCGTAGCGGGGGCTCCCTACGAGCAGTACTTC. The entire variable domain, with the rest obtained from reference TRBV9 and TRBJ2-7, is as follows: DSGVTQTPKHLITATGQRVTLRCSPRSGDLSVYWYQQSLDQGLQFLIQYYNGEERAKGNILERFSAQQFPDLHSELNLSSLELGDSALYFCASSVAGAPYEQYFGPGTRLTVT.

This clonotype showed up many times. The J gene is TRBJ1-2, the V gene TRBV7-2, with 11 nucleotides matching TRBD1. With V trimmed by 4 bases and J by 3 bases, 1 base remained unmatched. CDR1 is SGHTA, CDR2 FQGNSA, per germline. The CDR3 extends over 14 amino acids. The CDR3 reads CASSSGQGDYGYTF. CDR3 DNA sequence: TGTGCCAGCAGCTCGGGACAGGGGGACTATGGCTACACCTTC.

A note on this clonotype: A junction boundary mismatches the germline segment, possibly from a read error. CDR3 sequence reads: CTSSRGGGPYEQYF. In DNA form, the CDR3 reads TGTACCAGCAGCCGTGGGGGGGGACCCTACGAGCAGTACTTC. The V and J genes are TRBV7-8 and TRBJ2-5; TRBD2 matches at 7 bases. With the DNA end fitting TRBJ2-7 better, the J assignment may be wrong. Germline V gives CDR1 SGHVS, CDR2 FQNEAQ. This CDR3 contains 14 residues.

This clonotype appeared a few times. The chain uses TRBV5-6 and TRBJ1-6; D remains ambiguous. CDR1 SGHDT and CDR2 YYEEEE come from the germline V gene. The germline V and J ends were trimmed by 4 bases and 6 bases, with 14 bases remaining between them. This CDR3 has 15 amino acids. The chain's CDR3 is CASSGVGGLNSPLHF. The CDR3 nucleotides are TGTGCCAGCAGCGGGGTTGGAGGGCTTAATTCACCCCTCCACTTT.

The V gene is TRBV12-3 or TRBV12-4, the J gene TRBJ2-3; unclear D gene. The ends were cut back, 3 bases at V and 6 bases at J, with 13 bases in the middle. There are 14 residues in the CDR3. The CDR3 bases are TGTGCCAGCAGTTTTTCAGATCTGAAGGATACGCAGTATTTT. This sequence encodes CASSFSDLKDTQYF.

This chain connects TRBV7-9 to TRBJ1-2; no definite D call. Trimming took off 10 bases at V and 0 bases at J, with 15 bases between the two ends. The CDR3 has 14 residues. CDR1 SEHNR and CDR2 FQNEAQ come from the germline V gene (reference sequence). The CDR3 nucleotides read TGTGCCACCGAAGCAGTGCCGGCTAACTATGGCTACACCTTC. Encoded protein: CATEAVPANYGYTF.

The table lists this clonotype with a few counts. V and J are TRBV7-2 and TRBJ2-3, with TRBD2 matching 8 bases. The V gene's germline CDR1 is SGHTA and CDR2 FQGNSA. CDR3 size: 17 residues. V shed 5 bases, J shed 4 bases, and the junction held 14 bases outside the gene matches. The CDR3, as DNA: TGTGCCAGCAGCCTCCGGCTCGGCCGGGGGGGTTCAGATACGCAGTATTTT. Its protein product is CASSLRLGRGGSDTQYF.

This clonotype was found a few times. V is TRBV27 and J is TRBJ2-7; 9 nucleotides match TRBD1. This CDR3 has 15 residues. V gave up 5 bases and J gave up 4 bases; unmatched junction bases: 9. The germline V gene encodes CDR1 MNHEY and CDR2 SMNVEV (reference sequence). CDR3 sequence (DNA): TGTGCCAGCAGTCTCGGACAGGGGACCCTTTACGAGCAGTACTTC. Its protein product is CASSLGQGTLYEQYF.

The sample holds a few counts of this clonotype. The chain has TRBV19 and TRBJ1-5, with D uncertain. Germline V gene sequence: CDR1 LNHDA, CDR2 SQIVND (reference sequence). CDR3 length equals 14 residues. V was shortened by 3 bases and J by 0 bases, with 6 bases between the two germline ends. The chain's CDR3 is CASSMRDSNQPQHF. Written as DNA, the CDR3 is TGTGCCAGTAGTATGCGGGATAGCAATCAGCCCCAGCATTTT.

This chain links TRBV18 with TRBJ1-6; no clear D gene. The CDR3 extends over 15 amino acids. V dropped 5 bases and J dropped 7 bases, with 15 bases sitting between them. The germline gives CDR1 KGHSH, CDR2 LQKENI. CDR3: CASSSNRAPNSPLHF. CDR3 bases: TGTGCCAGCTCATCAAACCGGGCTCCGAATTCACCCCTCCACTTT.

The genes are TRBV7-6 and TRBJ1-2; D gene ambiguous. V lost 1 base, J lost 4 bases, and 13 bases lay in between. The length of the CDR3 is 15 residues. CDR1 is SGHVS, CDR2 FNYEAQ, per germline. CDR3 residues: CASSLGAGRSYGYTF. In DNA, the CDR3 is TGTGCCAGCAGCTTAGGCGCGGGTAGAAGCTATGGCTACACCTTC.

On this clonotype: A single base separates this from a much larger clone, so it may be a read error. CDR3 in DNA: TGTGCCGGCAGCTTCCCTGACAGCTCCTACGAGCAGTACTTC. It encodes CAGSFPDSSYEQYF. V gene TRBV7-8 combines with J gene TRBJ2-7, with TRBD1 as a possible D gene (5 bases). This CDR3 is 14 amino acids long. In germline, CDR1 is SGHVS, CDR2 FQNEAQ.

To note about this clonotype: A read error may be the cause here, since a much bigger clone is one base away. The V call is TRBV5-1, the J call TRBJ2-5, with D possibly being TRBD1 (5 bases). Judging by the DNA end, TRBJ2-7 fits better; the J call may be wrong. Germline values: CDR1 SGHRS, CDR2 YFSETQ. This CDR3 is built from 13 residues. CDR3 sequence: CASRSGNQGEQYF. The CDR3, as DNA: TGCGCCAGCAGATCAGGGAACCAGGGCGAGCAGTACTTC.

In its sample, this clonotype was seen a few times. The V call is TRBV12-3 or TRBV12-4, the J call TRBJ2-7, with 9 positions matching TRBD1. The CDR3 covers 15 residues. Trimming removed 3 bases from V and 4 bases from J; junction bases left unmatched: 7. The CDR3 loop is CASSFPGQGWYEQYF. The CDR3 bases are TGTGCCAGCAGTTTCCCAGGACAGGGGTGGTACGAGCAGTACTTC.

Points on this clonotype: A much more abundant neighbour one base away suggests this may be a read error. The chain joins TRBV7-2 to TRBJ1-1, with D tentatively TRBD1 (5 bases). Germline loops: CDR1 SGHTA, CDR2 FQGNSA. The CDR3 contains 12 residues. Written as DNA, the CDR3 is TGTGTCAGCGGAAAAGACGTTGGGGGAGCTTTCTTT. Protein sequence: CVSGKDVGGAFF.

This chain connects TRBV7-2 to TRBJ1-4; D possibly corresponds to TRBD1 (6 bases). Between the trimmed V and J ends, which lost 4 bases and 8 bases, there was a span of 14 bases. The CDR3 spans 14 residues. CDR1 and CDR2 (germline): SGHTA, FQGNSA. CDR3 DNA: TGTGCCAGCAGCTCCTCAGGGGTGAGGGAAAAACTGTTTTTT. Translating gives CASSSSGVREKLFF.

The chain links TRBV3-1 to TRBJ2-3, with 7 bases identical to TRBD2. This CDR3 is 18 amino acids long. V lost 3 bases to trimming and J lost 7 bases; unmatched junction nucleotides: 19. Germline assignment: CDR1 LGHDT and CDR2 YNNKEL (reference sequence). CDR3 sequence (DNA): TGTGCCAGCAGCCACGAATCGTACGGGAGAATGGGAGGGAATACGCAGTATTTT. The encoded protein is CASSHESYGRMGGNTQYF.

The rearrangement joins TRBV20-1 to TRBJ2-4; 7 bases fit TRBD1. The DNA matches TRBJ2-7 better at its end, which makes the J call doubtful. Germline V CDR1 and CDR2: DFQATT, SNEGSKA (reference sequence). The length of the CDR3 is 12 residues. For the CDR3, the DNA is TGCAGTGTCGCGCCACAGGGGTACGAGCAGTACTTC. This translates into CSVAPQGYEQYF.

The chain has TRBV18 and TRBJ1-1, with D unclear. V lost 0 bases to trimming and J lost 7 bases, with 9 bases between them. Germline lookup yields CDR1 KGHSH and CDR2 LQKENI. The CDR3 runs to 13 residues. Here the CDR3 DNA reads TGTGCCAGCTCACCACCGATGGCAGATGAAGCTTTCTTT. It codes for CASSPPMADEAFF.

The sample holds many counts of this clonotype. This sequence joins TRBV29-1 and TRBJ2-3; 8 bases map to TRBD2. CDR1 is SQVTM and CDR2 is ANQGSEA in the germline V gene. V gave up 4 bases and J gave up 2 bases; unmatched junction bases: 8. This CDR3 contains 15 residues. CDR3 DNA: TGCAGCGTTGGAAAAGCGGGGGTACCCACAGATACGCAGTATTTT. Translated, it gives CSVGKAGVPTDTQYF.

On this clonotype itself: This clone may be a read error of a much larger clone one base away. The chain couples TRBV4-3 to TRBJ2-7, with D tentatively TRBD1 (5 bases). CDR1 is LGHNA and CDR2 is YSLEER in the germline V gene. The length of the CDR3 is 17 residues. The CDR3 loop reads CASSQDFIDRTPYGQYF. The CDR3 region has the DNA TGCGCCAGCAGCCAAGACTTCATCGACCGGACACCCTACGGGCAGTACTTC.

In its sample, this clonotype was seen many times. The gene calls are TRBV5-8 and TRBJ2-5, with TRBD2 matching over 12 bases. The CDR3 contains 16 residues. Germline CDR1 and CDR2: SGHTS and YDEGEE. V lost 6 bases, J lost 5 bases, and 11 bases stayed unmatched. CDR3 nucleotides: TGTGCCAGCACCGCACTAGGACTAGCGGGGTTGGAGACCCAGTACTTC. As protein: CASTALGLAGLETQYF.

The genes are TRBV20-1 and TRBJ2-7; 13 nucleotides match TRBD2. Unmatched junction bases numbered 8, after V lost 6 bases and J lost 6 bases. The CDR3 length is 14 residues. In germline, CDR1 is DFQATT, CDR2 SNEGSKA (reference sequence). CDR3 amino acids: CSAGGTSGVGEQYF. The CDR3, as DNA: TGCAGTGCCGGAGGGACTAGCGGGGTGGGCGAGCAGTACTTC.

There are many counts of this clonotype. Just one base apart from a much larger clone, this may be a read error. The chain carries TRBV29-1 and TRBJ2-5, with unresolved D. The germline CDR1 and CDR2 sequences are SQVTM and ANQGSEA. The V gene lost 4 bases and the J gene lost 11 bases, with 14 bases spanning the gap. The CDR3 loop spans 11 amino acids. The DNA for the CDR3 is TGCAGCGTTGTAATAGATGTTGAGCAGTACTTC. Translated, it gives CSVVIDVEQYF.

CDR3 residues: CSARRGQGLFPEQYF. In DNA, the CDR3 is TGCAGTGCTAGGAGGGGACAGGGGCTGTTTCCCGAGCAGTACTTC. The gene calls are TRBV20-1 and TRBJ2-5; the match to TRBD1 covers 10 bases. The J call is doubtful: the DNA matches TRBJ2-7 better. The CDR3 spans 15 residues. Germline V CDR1 and CDR2: DFQATT, SNEGSKA (reference sequence).